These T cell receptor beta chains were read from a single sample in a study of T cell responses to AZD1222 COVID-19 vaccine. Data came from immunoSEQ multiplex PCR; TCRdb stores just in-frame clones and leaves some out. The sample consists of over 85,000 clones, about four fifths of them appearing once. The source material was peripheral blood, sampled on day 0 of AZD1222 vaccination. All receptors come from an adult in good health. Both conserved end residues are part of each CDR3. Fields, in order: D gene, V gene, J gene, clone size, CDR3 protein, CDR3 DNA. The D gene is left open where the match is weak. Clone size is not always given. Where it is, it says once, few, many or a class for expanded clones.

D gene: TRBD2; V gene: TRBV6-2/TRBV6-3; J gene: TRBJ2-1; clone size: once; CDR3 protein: CASSPSSGGTYNEQFF; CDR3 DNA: TGTGCCAGCAGTCCGAGCTCGGGGGGGACGTACAATGAGCAGTTCTTC
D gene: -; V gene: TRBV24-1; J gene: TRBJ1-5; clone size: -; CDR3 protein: CATSDSNQPQHF; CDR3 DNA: TGTGCCACCAGTGATTCAAATCAGCCCCAGCATTTT
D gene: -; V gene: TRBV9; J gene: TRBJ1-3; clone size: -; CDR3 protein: CASSVASPNSGNTIYF; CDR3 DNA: TGTGCCAGCAGCGTAGCTTCACCGAACTCTGGAAACACCATATATTTT
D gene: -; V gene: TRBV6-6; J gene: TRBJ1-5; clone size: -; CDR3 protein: CASSYDQGNQPQHF; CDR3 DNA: TGTGCCAGCAGTTACGACCAAGGCAATCAGCCCCAGCATTTT
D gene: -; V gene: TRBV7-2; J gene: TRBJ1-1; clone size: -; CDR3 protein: CASSPQGRATEAFF; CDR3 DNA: TGTGCCAGCAGCCCGCAGGGGAGGGCCACTGAAGCTTTCTTT
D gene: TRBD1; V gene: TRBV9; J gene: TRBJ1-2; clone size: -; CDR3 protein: CASRTGADDGYTF; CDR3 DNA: TGTGCCAGCAGAACAGGGGCCGACGATGGCTACACCTTC
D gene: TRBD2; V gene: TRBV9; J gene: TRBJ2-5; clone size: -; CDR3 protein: CASSVIAGGETQYF; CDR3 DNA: TGTGCCAGCAGCGTAATAGCGGGGGGAGAGACCCAGTACTTC
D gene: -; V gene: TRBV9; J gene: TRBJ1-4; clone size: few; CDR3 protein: CASGRANEKLFF; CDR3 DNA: TGTGCCAGCGGCCGGGCTAATGAAAAACTGTTTTTT
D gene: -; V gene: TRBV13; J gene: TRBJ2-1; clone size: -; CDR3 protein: CASSLEGGDTYNEQFF; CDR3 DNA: TGTGCCAGCAGCTTAGAAGGAGGGGATACCTACAATGAGCAGTTCTTC
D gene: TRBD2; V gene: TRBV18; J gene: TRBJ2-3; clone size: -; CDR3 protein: CASSPTPAGGTDTQYF; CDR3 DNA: TGTGCCAGCTCACCAACCCCAGCGGGAGGCACAGATACGCAGTATTTT
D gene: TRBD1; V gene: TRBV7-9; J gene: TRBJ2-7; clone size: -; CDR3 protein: CASSPGTDYEQYF; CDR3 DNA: TGTGCCAGCAGCCCGGGGACAGACTACGAGCAGTACTTC
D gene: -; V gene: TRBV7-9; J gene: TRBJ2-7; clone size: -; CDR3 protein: CASSLAGSGEQYF; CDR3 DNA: TGTGCCAGCAGCTTAGCGGGAAGCGGCGAGCAGTACTTC
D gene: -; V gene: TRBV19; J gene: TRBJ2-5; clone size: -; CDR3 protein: CASSRKIRDLHTKETQYF; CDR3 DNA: TGTGCCAGTAGTAGGAAGATCCGGGACTTGCATACCAAAGAGACCCAGTACTTC
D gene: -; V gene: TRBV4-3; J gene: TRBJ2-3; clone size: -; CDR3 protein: CASSQDHSFTDTQYF; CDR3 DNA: TGCGCCAGCAGCCAAGATCACAGCTTCACAGATACGCAGTATTTT
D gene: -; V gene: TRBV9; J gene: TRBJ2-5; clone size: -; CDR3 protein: CASSVGAGLQETQYF; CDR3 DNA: TGTGCCAGCAGCGTTGGTGCGGGGCTCCAAGAGACCCAGTACTTC
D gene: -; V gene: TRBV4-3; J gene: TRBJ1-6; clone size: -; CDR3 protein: CASSHTQGIDSPLHF; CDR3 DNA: TGCGCCAGCAGCCACACTCAGGGGATCGATTCACCCCTCCACTTT
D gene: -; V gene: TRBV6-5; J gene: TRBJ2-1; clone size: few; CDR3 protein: CASTTANSYNEQFF; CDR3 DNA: TGTGCCAGCACTACGGCGAATTCCTACAATGAGCAGTTCTTC
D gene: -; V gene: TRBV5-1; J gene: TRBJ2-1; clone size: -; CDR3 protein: CASSLGGSVSYNEQFF; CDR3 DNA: TGCGCCAGCAGCTTGGGTGGTAGCGTCTCCTACAATGAGCAGTTCTTC
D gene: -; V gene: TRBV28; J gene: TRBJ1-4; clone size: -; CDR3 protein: CASRRSGNEKLFF; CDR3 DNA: TGTGCCAGCAGACGTAGCGGAAATGAAAAACTGTTTTTT
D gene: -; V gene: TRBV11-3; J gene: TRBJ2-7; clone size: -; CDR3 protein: CASSLLPGTNSSYEQYF; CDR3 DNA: TGTGCCAGCAGCTTACTTCCCGGGACAAACTCATCCTACGAGCAGTACTTC
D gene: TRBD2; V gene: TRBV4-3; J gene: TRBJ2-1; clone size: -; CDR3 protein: CASSQDLGTSPFRNEQFF; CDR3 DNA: TGCGCCAGCAGCCAAGATCTGGGGACTAGTCCGTTTCGGAATGAGCAGTTCTTC
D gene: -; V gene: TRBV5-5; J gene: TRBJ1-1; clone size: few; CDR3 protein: CASSLATKNTEAFF; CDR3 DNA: TGTGCCAGCAGCTTGGCCACGAAGAACACTGAAGCTTTCTTT
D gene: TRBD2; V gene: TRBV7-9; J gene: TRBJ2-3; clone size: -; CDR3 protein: CASSARPGLAETDTQYF; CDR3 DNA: TGTGCCAGCAGCGCGCGACCGGGACTAGCGGAAACAGATACGCAGTATTTT
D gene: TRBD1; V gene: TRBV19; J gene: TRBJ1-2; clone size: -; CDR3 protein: CASSAGTGGYGYTF; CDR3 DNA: TGTGCCAGTAGCGCCGGGACAGGAGGCTATGGCTACACCTTC
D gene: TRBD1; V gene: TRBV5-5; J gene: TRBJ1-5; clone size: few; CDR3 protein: CASSLMGQGQPQHF; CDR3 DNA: TGTGCCAGCAGCCTGATGGGACAGGGGCAGCCCCAGCATTTT
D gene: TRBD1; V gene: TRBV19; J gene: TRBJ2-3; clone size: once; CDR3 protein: CASRDRGVDTQYF; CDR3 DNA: TGTGCCAGTCGGGACAGGGGGGTGGATACGCAGTATTTT
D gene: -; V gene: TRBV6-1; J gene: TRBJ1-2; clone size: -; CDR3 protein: CASSEGQTNYGYTF; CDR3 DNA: TGTGCCAGCAGTGAAGGACAGACTAACTATGGCTACACCTTC
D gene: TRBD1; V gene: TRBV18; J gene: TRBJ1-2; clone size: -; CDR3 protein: CASSPLSDRGAYGYTF; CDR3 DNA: TGTGCCAGCTCACCACTCTCCGACAGGGGGGCTTATGGCTACACCTTC
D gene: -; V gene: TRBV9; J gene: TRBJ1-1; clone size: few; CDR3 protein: CASSSQGSNTEAFF; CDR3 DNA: TGTGCCAGCAGCTCACAGGGATCGAACACTGAAGCTTTCTTT
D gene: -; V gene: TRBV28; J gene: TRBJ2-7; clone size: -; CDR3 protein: CASRLGGGLYEQYF; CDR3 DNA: TGTGCCAGCAGATTAGGGGGAGGGCTCTACGAGCAGTACTTC
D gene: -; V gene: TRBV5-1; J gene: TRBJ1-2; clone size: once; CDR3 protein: CASSPGTWGDYGYTF; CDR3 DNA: TGCGCCAGCAGCCCCGGGACGTGGGGGGACTATGGCTACACCTTC
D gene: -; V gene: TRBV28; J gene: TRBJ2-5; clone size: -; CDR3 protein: CASRRVQETQYF; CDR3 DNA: TGTGCCAGCAGAAGGGTGCAAGAGACCCAGTACTTC
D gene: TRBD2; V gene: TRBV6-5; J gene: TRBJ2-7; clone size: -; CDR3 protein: CASNPRTSGTYEQYF; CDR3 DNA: TGTGCCAGCAACCCGAGGACTAGCGGGACCTACGAGCAGTACTTC
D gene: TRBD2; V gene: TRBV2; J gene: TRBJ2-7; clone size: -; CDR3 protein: CASRGRGGGPYEQYF; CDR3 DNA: TGTGCCAGCAGGGGACGGGGCGGGGGGCCCTACGAGCAGTACTTC
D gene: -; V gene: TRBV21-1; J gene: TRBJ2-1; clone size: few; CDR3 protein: CASSKEHDAGASEQFF; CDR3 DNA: TGTGCCAGCAGCAAAGAACACGATGCTGGGGCCAGTGAGCAGTTCTTC
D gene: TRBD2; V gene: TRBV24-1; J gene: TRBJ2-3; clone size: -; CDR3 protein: CATSEPGLAGDTQYF; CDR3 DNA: TGTGCCACCAGTGAGCCGGGACTAGCAGGAGATACGCAGTATTTT
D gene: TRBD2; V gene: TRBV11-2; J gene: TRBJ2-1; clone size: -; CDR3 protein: CASILRVSGSSYNEQFF; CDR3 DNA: TGTGCCAGCATCCTTAGGGTTAGCGGGAGCTCCTACAATGAGCAGTTCTTC
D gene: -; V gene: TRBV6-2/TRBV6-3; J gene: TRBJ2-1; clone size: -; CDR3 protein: CASSRRQALSYNEQFF; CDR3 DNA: TGTGCCAGCAGCCGCCGACAGGCGCTCTCCTACAATGAGCAGTTCTTC
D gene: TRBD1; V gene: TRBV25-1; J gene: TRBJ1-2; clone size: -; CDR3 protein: CASSGLQGHYGYTF; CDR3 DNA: TGTGCCAGCAGTGGACTACAGGGGCACTATGGCTACACCTTC
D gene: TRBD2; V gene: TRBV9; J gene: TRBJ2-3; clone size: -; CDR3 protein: CASSAHSGSTDTQYF; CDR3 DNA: TGTGCCAGCAGCGCGCATAGCGGGTCCACAGATACGCAGTATTTT
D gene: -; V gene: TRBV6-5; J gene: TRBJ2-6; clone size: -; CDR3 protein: CASRATASGANVLTF; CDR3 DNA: TGTGCCAGCAGGGCGACAGCCTCTGGGGCCAACGTTCTGACTTTC
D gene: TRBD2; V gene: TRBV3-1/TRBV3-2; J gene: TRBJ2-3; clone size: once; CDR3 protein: CASSDKGLAEGTDTQYF; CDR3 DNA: TGTGCCAGCAGTGATAAGGGGCTAGCGGAGGGCACAGATACGCAGTATTTT
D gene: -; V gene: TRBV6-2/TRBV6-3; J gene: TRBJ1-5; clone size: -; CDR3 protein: CASSYSTKNQPQHF; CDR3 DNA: TGTGCCAGCAGTTACTCCACCAAGAATCAGCCCCAGCATTTT
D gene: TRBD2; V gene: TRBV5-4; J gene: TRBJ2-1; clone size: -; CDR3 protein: CASSPGLAGAYNEQFF; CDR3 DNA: TGTGCCAGCAGCCCCGGACTAGCGGGGGCCTACAATGAGCAGTTCTTC
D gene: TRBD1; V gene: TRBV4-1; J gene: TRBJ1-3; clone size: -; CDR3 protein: CASSLPDRGFGNTIYF; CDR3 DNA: TGCGCCAGCAGCCTCCCGGACAGGGGATTCGGAAACACCATATATTTT
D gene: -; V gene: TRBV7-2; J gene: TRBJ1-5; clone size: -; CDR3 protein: CASRPGPGSNQPQHF; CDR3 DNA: TGTGCCAGCAGACCAGGGCCAGGTAGCAATCAGCCCCAGCATTTT
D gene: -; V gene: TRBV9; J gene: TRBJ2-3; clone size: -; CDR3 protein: CASSVGSRSDTQYF; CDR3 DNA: TGTGCCAGCAGCGTAGGGTCAAGATCAGATACGCAGTATTTT